Sequencing of this T cell receptor (beta chain) was carried out in a study of regulatory T cells in long-lasting Graves disease. As for time point: newly diagnosed GD, antithyroid drugs for less than 3 months. PBMC-derived RNA was used for the TCR library. This clonotype was observed many times. Antigen specificity is unknown. General observations from the study: There were preferences for TRBV28, TRBJ1-2 and TRBJ2-5 in persistent disease.

The trim removed 5 bases at V and 14 bases at J, leaving 10 bases unmatched. CDR1 is SGHAT, CDR2 FQNNGV, per germline. The CDR3 length is 13 residues. TCR beta libraries were built with iRepertoire HTBI primers and Arm-PCR of CDR3 regions. TCRdb called the multiplex PCR reads again in MiXCR, with one record for every CDR3 protein. The sample holds approximately 480,000 distinct CDR3 sequences, under 20% seen once. Separately, the same data were catalogued under a study of T cells in Graves' hyperthyroidism and ophthalmopathy. From that study: Also found in blood were most expanded thyroid clonotypes above 0.001.

Material: peripheral blood mononuclear cells (PBMCs), obtained at new diagnosis, from a patient treated with antithyroid drugs. This chain connects TRBV11-2 to TRBJ1-2; 11 nucleotides agree with TRBD1. This clonotype originated in a man aged 40-49 years with Graves disease. The CDR3 here is CASSPDGQGAGTF. The CDR3 nucleotides are TGTGCCAGCAGCCCCGACGGACAGGGGGCGGGGACCTTC.